A selection of T cell receptor beta chains follows, all from one sample in a study of T cells expressing NK-cell markers. TCRdb processed the 5' RACE reads again and assigns one entry to each CDR3 protein, with no DNA. This sample carries 300,000 to 500,000 distinct CDR3 sequences, with around 10% going to the ten biggest clones. Sequences were obtained from blood T cells: a sorted CD56 or NKG2C T cell subset, CD4+ or CD8+ T cells, or bulk PBMC T cells (not recorded which). The receptors here all came from a woman between 45 and 65 years old in good health. The CDR3 runs from the conserved cysteine through the conserved F or W.

j_gene	v_gene	CDR3aa
TRBJ1-2	TRBV7-6	CASSLEGGSSGYTF
TRBJ2-4	TRBV20-1	CSASSRGNKNIQYF
TRBJ2-1	TRBV29-1	CSVVGLAEASYNEQFF
TRBJ2-5	TRBV10-3	CAISSLYQETQYF
TRBJ2-2	TRBV3-1	CASSQGYRGLFF
TRBJ2-5	TRBV20-1	CSANPGASGETQYF
TRBJ2-1	TRBV11-1	CASSLQGSEDEQFF
TRBJ2-7	TRBV29-1	CSVRLLYEQYF
TRBJ2-3	TRBV14	CASSQDGGGRGDTQYF
TRBJ2-5	TRBV5-8	CASSQGQGGETQYF
TRBJ1-5	TRBV15	CATSLSVGPNQPQHF
TRBJ1-2	TRBV9	CASNPIGDNYGYTF
TRBJ2-5	TRBV7-9	CASSLAQRLAQETQYF
TRBJ2-2	TRBV24-1	CATSDLQKDGENTGELFF
TRBJ2-1	TRBV7-7	CASSVGLAASYNEQFF
TRBJ2-2	TRBV11-2	CASSLDQAGTGELFF
TRBJ1-2	TRBV5-1	CASSLGLHNYGYTF
TRBJ2-1	TRBV5-1	CASSLVERNEQFF
TRBJ1-5	TRBV4-1	CASSQPGSRQPQHF
TRBJ2-7	TRBV3-1	CASSPLALSYEQYF
TRBJ1-2	TRBV10-3	CASQLGYGYTF
TRBJ2-1	TRBV9	CASSNPKGSYNEQFF
TRBJ2-5	TRBV3-1	CASSPGQGAETQYF